This section outlines one T cell receptor beta chain sequence together with its context. The germline CDR1 and CDR2 sequences are SGHDN and FVKESK. The V end was cut by 4 bases, the J end by 1 base, with 5 bases between. This CDR3 region has 13 residues. Sequencing used immunoSEQ multiplex PCR; TCRdb keeps in-frame clones, though not all of them. Here the sample spans under 850,000 clones, roughly 90% being singletons. This record comes from a study of shared T cell receptors in the human thymus. These sequences were also reported in another study, on human thymus T cells. That source notes: Surgeons resected thymus tissue during corrective heart surgery. Biased V and J segment usage appeared in thymus and peripheral blood. Related work found strong thymic repertoire overlap between unrelated individuals.

Sequenced material: thymocytes. This clonotype was obtained from a boy younger than two with a congenital heart defect. V is TRBV14 and J is TRBJ1-5; no definite D call. The CDR3 coding sequence is TGTGCCAGCAGCCCGGGGAGCAATCAGCCCCAGCATTTT. Encoded protein: CASSPGSNQPQHF.